The 25 T cell receptor beta chains listed next were all sequenced from one sample in a study of beta chain features in type 1 diabetes. The investigators reverse transcribed all of the isolated RNA, so they sequenced expressed TCRB transcripts. Profiled with immunoSEQ multiplex PCR; TCRdb holds only in-frame clones, not every one. In the table there are about 110,000 clones, roughly 43% of which are singletons. Sequencing input: stem cell memory CD4+ T cells from blood. The receptors come from a young woman in good health.

V is TRBV15 and J is TRBJ1-3; unclear D gene. V lost 6 bases and J 0 bases, leaving 12 bases between the germline ends. Germline V gene sequence: CDR1 LNHNV, CDR2 YYDKDF (reference sequence). This CDR3 spans 15 amino acids. The CDR3 DNA reads as TGTGCCACCAGTAGTTTAAGCATCTCTGGAAACACCATATATTTT. It specifies CATSSLSISGNTIYF.

V usage is TRBV5-4 and J usage is TRBJ2-7; 11 nucleotides align to TRBD1. Germline loops: CDR1 SGHNT, CDR2 YYREEE (reference sequence). The CDR3 length is 14 residues. J gave up 7 bases and V 4 bases, and 7 bases lay outside the gene matches. The CDR3: CASSTRTGGREQYF. The CDR3 DNA reads as TGTGCCAGCAGCACTCGGACAGGGGGCCGGGAGCAGTACTTC.

There are a few counts of this clone. The chain links TRBV18 to TRBJ2-7; 8 bases match TRBD1. The CDR3 extends over 14 amino acids. Looked up from germline, CDR1 is KGHSH and CDR2 is LQKENI. V trimming: 2 bases; J trimming: 3 bases; junction bases outside the gene matches: 3. CDR3 in DNA: TGTGCCAGCTCACCAGGGACAGGAGACTACGAGCAGTACTTC. This encodes CASSPGTGDYEQYF.

This clone was detected a few times. This sequence joins TRBV28 and TRBJ1-1; D not resolved. This CDR3 region has 14 residues. Deletions cut 3 bases from V and 3 bases from J, with 11 bases between. Germline V gives CDR1 MDHEN, CDR2 SYDVKM. The CDR3 coding sequence is TGTGCCAGCAGTTTCCGTTCTCCCGACACTGAAGCTTTCTTT. It codes for CASSFRSPDTEAFF.

This chain links TRBV2 with TRBJ1-2; 7 nucleotides agree with TRBD1. Germline V gene lookup returns CDR1 SNHLY and CDR2 FYNNEI. Trimming at V came to 8 bases and at J to 4 bases, leaving 4 bases not matched to a gene. This CDR3 has 12 amino acids. The CDR3 loop reads CASDGTVYGYTF. The CDR3 region has the DNA TGTGCCAGCGACGGGACAGTCTATGGCTACACCTTC.

This chain connects TRBV11-2 to TRBJ2-3, with D perhaps matching TRBD2 (6 bases). Germline V gene lookup returns CDR1 SGHAT and CDR2 FQNNGV. Trimming took off 4 bases at V and 2 bases at J, with 10 bases between the two ends. This CDR3 is built from 14 residues. The CDR3 DNA is TGTGCCAGCAGCTCAGGAGGGCTCACAGATACGCAGTATTTT. Its protein is CASSSGGLTDTQYF.

V and J are TRBV5-1 and TRBJ2-5, with 12 nucleotides matching TRBD2. The CDR3 is made up of 17 amino acids. V shed 0 bases and J 3 bases; nucleotides not matched to a gene: 6. From germline, CDR1 is SGHRS and CDR2 YFSETQ. This chain's CDR3 is CASSLGLAGALEETQYF. In nucleotides, the CDR3 is TGCGCCAGCAGCTTGGGACTAGCGGGAGCATTGGAAGAGACCCAGTACTTC.

The CDR3 spells CASSIWGQPNTGELFF. For the CDR3, the DNA is TGTGCCAGCAGTATCTGGGGACAGCCGAACACCGGGGAGCTGTTTTTT. The chain recombines TRBV28 with TRBJ2-2; 7 bases fit TRBD1. V shed 5 bases, J shed 0 bases, and the junction held 6 bases outside the gene matches. The germline CDR1 and CDR2 sequences are MDHEN and SYDVKM. There are 16 residues in the CDR3. The full variable domain, with the rest looked up from reference TRBV28 and TRBJ2-2, is DVKVTQSSRYLVKRTGEKVFLECVQDMDHENMFWYRQDPGLGLRLIYFSYDVKMKEKGDIPEGYSVSREKKERFSLILESASTNQTSMYLCASSIWGQPNTGELFFGEGSRLTVL.

The chain uses TRBV7-9 and TRBJ1-5, with 9 positions matching TRBD1. J gave up 6 bases and V 1 base, and 4 bases lay outside the gene matches. The CDR3 totals 15 residues. Germline V gene sequence: CDR1 SEHNR, CDR2 FQNEAQ (reference sequence). CDR3 nucleotides: TGTGCCAGCAGCTTAGGGACAGGGGCGAGTCAGCCCCAGCATTTT. The encoded protein is CASSLGTGASQPQHF. The entire variable domain, with the rest obtained from reference TRBV7-9 and TRBJ1-5, is as follows: DTGVSQNPRHKITKRGQNVTFRCDPISEHNRLYWYRQTLGQGPEFLTYFQNEAQLEKSRLLSDRFSAERPKGSFSTLEIQRTEQGDSAMYLCASSLGTGASQPQHFGDGTRLSIL.

This sequence joins TRBV28 and TRBJ2-1, with 9 bases matching TRBD1. The germline gives CDR1 MDHEN, CDR2 SYDVKM. J was trimmed by 2 bases and V by 5 bases; bases with no gene match: 7. This CDR3 has 16 amino acids. CDR3 nucleotides: TGTGCCAGCAGTCCCCGACAGGGGGGGCCCTACAATGAGCAGTTCTTC. This sequence encodes CASSPRQGGPYNEQFF.

The V call is TRBV27, the J call TRBJ2-1, with TRBD2 matching over 11 bases. The CDR3 length is 15 residues. V shed 7 bases, J shed 3 bases, and the junction held 5 bases outside the gene matches. Germline CDR1 reads MNHEY; CDR2 reads SMNVEV (reference sequence). The CDR3 loop is CASTGTSGLYNEQFF. CDR3 coding DNA: TGTGCCAGCACCGGGACTAGCGGACTCTACAATGAGCAGTTCTTC.

The J gene is TRBJ2-1, the V gene TRBV27; TRBD2 agrees at 9 bases. Germline trimming cut 2 bases from V and 3 bases from J; bases unmatched to any gene: 2. The CDR3 has 15 amino acids. CDR1 and CDR2 from the germline V gene are MNHEY and SMNVEV (reference sequence). The CDR3 DNA reads TGTGCCAGCAGTTTAGGACTAGCGTACTACAATGAGCAGTTCTTC. It specifies CASSLGLAYYNEQFF.

This clone was seen more than once but under ten times. The chain recombines TRBV7-2 with TRBJ2-7, with TRBD2 matching over 9 bases. Germline V gives CDR1 SGHTA, CDR2 FQGNSA. The J segment lost 2 bases and the V segment lost 1 base, leaving 3 bases of the junction unmatched. There are 15 residues in the CDR3. Here the CDR3 reads CASSLGSGSTYEQYF. CDR3 nucleotide sequence: TGTGCCAGCAGCTTAGGTAGCGGGAGTACCTACGAGCAGTACTTC.

The chain recombines TRBV11-2 with TRBJ1-1; D unresolved. In germline, CDR1 is SGHAT, CDR2 FQNNGV. V shed 4 bases and J shed 0 bases, with 6 bases lying between them. The CDR3 contains 13 residues. This chain's CDR3 is CASSSLLNTEAFF. The CDR3 DNA follows: TGTGCCAGCAGCTCTCTATTGAACACTGAAGCTTTCTTT.

In regard to this clone: The sample carries other DNA sequences with the same CDR3. V and J are TRBV29-1 and TRBJ2-1, with D maybe TRBD2 (5 bases). The germline V and J ends were trimmed by 6 bases and 10 bases, with 19 bases remaining between them. This CDR3 comprises 13 residues. Germline V CDR1 and CDR2: SQVTM, ANQGSEA. CDR3 protein: CSVEDSHFNEQFF. In nucleotides, the CDR3 is TGCAGCGTGGAGGACTCCCACTTTAACGAGCAGTTCTTC.

The V and J genes are TRBV10-3 and TRBJ1-1; 8 bases agree with TRBD1. Germline V gives CDR1 ENHRY, CDR2 SYGVKD. Trimming took 0 bases from V and 3 from J; bases not matched to a gene: 0. This CDR3 is built from 14 residues. This CDR3 is CAISESTGDTEAFF. The CDR3 DNA sequence: TGTGCCATCAGTGAGTCGACAGGGGACACTGAAGCTTTCTTT.

The rearrangement joins TRBV19 to TRBJ2-2; TRBD1 aligns across 8 bases. The germline V gene has CDR1 LNHDA and CDR2 SQIVND (reference sequence). V was pared by 8 bases and J by 5 bases, with 13 bases of the junction left unmatched. This CDR3 has 16 amino acids. CDR3: CASYSFRGLGTGELFF. In DNA, the CDR3 is TGTGCCAGTTACTCCTTCAGGGGGCTGGGAACCGGGGAGCTGTTTTTT.

The rearrangement uses TRBV11-1 and TRBJ2-2; 8 nucleotides match TRBD1. Germline values: CDR1 SGHAT, CDR2 FQDESV (reference sequence). V gave up 4 bases and J gave up 6 bases; unmatched junction bases: 7. The CDR3 totals 15 residues. The DNA of the CDR3 is TGTGCCAGCAGCTCGTTTCGGACAGGGCCCGGGGAGCTGTTTTTT. Translation gives CASSSFRTGPGELFF.

This clone turned up a few times. The chain joins TRBV30 to TRBJ1-1; 8 bases line up with TRBD1. Germline V gene data show CDR1 as GTSNPN and CDR2 as SVGIG (reference sequence). J gave up 1 base and V 5 bases, and 6 bases lay outside the gene matches. The CDR3 is 14 residues long. CDR3 region: CAWLAGTGNTEAFF. In nucleotides, the CDR3 is TGTGCCTGGTTAGCCGGGACAGGGAACACTGAAGCTTTCTTT.

The chain has TRBV11-2 and TRBJ2-6; D perhaps matches TRBD1 (6 bases). The ends were cut back, 5 bases at V and 0 bases at J, with 14 bases in the middle. Germline loops: CDR1 SGHAT, CDR2 FQNNGV. The CDR3 has 17 amino acids. CDR3 in DNA: TGTGCCAGCAGCCCTCTCAGGGGAAGCTCTGGGGCCAACGTCCTGACTTTC. The encoded protein is CASSPLRGSSGANVLTF. Filled out from reference TRBV11-2 and TRBJ2-6, the complete variable domain reads EAGVAQSPRYKIIEKRQSVAFWCNPISGHATLYWYQQILGQGPKLLIQFQNNGVVDDSQLPKDRFSAERLKGVDSTLKIQPAKLEDSAVYLCASSPLRGSSGANVLTFGAGSRLTVL.

This clone came up a few times. The chain has TRBV27 and TRBJ1-5; D is ambiguous. CDR1 is MNHEY, CDR2 SMNVEV, per germline (reference sequence). V was shortened by 5 bases and J by 1 base, with 21 bases between the two germline ends. The CDR3 covers 18 residues. CDR3 DNA sequence: TGTGCCAGCAGTGGGTCCCCCCTGGCAGGACTAAGCAATCAGCCCCAGCATTTT. It yields the protein CASSGSPLAGLSNQPQHF.

This chain uses TRBV9 with TRBJ2-7; D might be TRBD2 (6 bases). The V and J ends lost 0 bases and 8 bases respectively, with 12 bases between them. In germline, CDR1 is SGDLS, CDR2 YYNGEE. The CDR3 has 13 residues. The CDR3 DNA reads TGTGCCAGCAGCGTAGAGGGACTCCGCCAGCAGTACTTC. As protein: CASSVEGLRQQYF.

The V gene is TRBV5-1, the J gene TRBJ1-2; D call uncertain. Germline V gene data show CDR1 as SGHRS and CDR2 as YFSETQ. This CDR3 comprises 12 residues. V gave up 0 bases and J gave up 8 bases, with 8 bases separating them. The DNA of the CDR3 is TGCGCCAGCAGCTTGGATGGTGGCGGCTACACCTTC. It encodes CASSLDGGGYTF.

The chain couples TRBV6-5 to TRBJ1-5; possibly TRBD1 for D (6 bases). There are 15 residues in the CDR3. Looked up from germline, CDR1 is MNHEY and CDR2 is SVGAGI. V lost 5 bases and J 4 bases, leaving 15 bases between the germline ends. CDR3 protein: CASSRGGRGNQPQHF. In DNA form, the CDR3 reads TGTGCCAGCAGTAGGGGGGGGCGAGGAAATCAGCCCCAGCATTTT.

This clone was seen a handful of times. The J gene is TRBJ1-5, the V gene TRBV19, with 9 bases that match TRBD1. Germline V gene data show CDR1 as LNHDA and CDR2 as SQIVND (reference sequence). This CDR3 has 14 residues. With 4 bases clipped from V and 9 bases from J, the junction kept 7 bases outside the gene matches. The chain's CDR3 is CASSRTGDLGPQHF. In nucleotides, the CDR3 is TGTGCCAGTAGTAGGACAGGGGACCTCGGGCCCCAGCATTTT.